The 23 T cell receptor beta chains below come from one sample, sequenced in a study of radiotherapy plus CTLA-4 blockade in lung cancer. This table comes from immunoSEQ multiplex PCR, and its TCRdb copy is limited to in-frame clones, with some not included. Of about 85,000 clones in the sample, 70% to 90% were seen once. The sample in question was peripheral blood, obtained from a patient treated with radiotherapy plus ipilimumab. The receptors originated from a human donor with non-small cell lung cancer who had a partial response to radiotherapy plus ipilimumab.

The rearrangement links TRBV6-5 to TRBJ1-1; no definite D call. V was pared by 5 bases and J by 3 bases, with 10 bases between. There are 13 residues in the CDR3. CDR1 and CDR2 (germline): MNHEY, SVGAGI. Here the CDR3 DNA reads TGTGCCAGCAGTCTGATTACAGACACTGAAGCTTTCTTT. Amino acids: CASSLITDTEAFF.

This clone has just one count. The chain uses TRBV28 and TRBJ1-2; tentative D call: TRBD1 (6 bases). Germline-derived CDR1 and CDR2 are MDHEN and SYDVKM. The V end was cut by 3 bases, the J end by 3 bases, with 11 bases between. CDR3 length equals 14 residues. CDR3 in amino acids: CASSFYPGDYGYTF. The CDR3 bases are TGTGCCAGCAGTTTTTACCCAGGGGACTATGGCTACACCTTC.

This CDR3 is CASSIDPGSNQPQHF. The DNA of the CDR3 is TGTGCCAGTAGTATAGATCCAGGGAGCAATCAGCCCCAGCATTTT. The genes are TRBV19 and TRBJ1-5, with D perhaps matching TRBD1 (5 bases). Germline CDR1 LNHDA, CDR2 SQIVND (reference sequence). CDR3 length: 15 amino acids. Trimming left V 0 bases short and J 1 base short, with 7 bases between.

The genes are TRBV27 and TRBJ1-5; D call uncertain. Trimming cost V 3 bases and J 2 bases, with 20 bases left between them. This CDR3 has 18 amino acids. Germline V gene sequence: CDR1 MNHEY, CDR2 SMNVEV (reference sequence). The CDR3 is CASSFRNSGRIRNQPQHF. The DNA for the CDR3 is TGTGCCAGCAGTTTTCGTAATAGTGGGAGGATCCGCAATCAGCCCCAGCATTTT.

This chain links TRBV13 with TRBJ2-5, with TRBD2 identical over 8 bases. The last part of the DNA fits TRBJ2-7 better; the J call may be wrong. Germline CDR1 reads PRHDT; CDR2 reads FYEKMQ (reference sequence). CDR3 length: 15 residues. CDR3 nucleotide sequence: TGTGCCAGCAGCTATAGCGGGACTGGGAACTACGAGCAGTACTTC. Residues: CASSYSGTGNYEQYF.

The V call is TRBV25-1, the J call TRBJ2-4; tentatively, D is TRBD2 (6 bases). Germline V CDR1 and CDR2: MGHDK, SYGVNS. The CDR3 is 18 residues long. V shed 3 bases and J shed 1 base, with 19 bases lying between them. The CDR3 nucleotides read TGTGCCAGCAGTGACCCCACAGCGGGTCAGGTGGCCAAAAACATTCAGTACTTC. Amino acid sequence: CASSDPTAGQVAKNIQYF.

V gene TRBV27 combines with J gene TRBJ2-7; D is uncertain. V lost 2 bases and J lost 4, with 18 bases in between. This CDR3 has 16 residues. The V gene's germline CDR1 is MNHEY and CDR2 SMNVEV (reference sequence). The CDR3 DNA follows: TGTGCCAGCAGTTTAAGCCCCGGCGGAGCGACTTACGAGCAGTACTTC. Translation: CASSLSPGGATYEQYF.

The chain recombines TRBV7-9 with TRBJ1-2, with a tentative D call TRBD1 (5 bases). CDR3 length equals 14 residues. CDR1 is SEHNR, CDR2 FQNEAQ, per germline (reference sequence). V lost 0 bases to trimming and J lost 7 bases, with 12 bases between them. Here the CDR3 reads CASSLALGDGGYTF. The CDR3 DNA sequence: TGTGCCAGCAGCTTAGCCCTAGGGGATGGTGGCTACACCTTC.

V is TRBV5-1 and J is TRBJ1-2; TRBD1 agrees at 8 bases. Germline lookup yields CDR1 SGHRS and CDR2 YFSETQ. The CDR3 runs 16 residues. V gave up 4 bases and J gave up 0 bases; unmatched junction bases: 8. CDR3 sequence: CASSASQGGANYGYTF. The CDR3 DNA follows: TGCGCCAGCAGCGCCTCACAGGGGGGAGCTAACTATGGCTACACCTTC.

In this sample, this clone turned up once. The V gene is TRBV9, the J gene TRBJ2-2, with 10 bases matching TRBD1. The CDR3 length is 15 residues. The germline V gene encodes CDR1 SGDLS and CDR2 YYNGEE. V lost 3 bases, J lost 4 bases, and 3 bases stayed unmatched. The DNA for the CDR3 is TGTGCCAGCAGCGGCGGGACAGGGGTCACCGGGGAGCTGTTTTTT. It translates to CASSGGTGVTGELFF.

This clone was recorded only once. This chain uses TRBV5-5 with TRBJ2-7; a weak D match, TRBD2 (5 bases). The CDR3 totals 13 residues. Germline V gene lookup returns CDR1 SGHKS and CDR2 YYEKEE (reference sequence). With 1 base removed from V and 9 bases from J, the gap between germline ends came to 14 bases. CDR3 region: CASSLTGKSGQYV. The CDR3 DNA is TGTGCCAGCAGCTTGACGGGGAAAAGTGGGCAGTACGTC.

The chain uses TRBV18 and TRBJ2-1, with 7 bases matching TRBD1. The CDR3 has 15 residues. The germline CDR1 and CDR2 sequences are KGHSH and LQKENI. After removal of 6 bases from V and 2 bases from J, the junction contained 7 bases not matched to a gene. The CDR3 DNA follows: TGTGCCAGCTCTCAACCCGGGACAGCCTACAATGAGCAGTTCTTC. Protein sequence: CASSQPGTAYNEQFF.

V gene TRBV18 combines with J gene TRBJ1-1; perhaps TRBD1 as D (6 bases). This CDR3 is built from 15 residues. The germline V gene has CDR1 KGHSH and CDR2 LQKENI. Trimming stripped 3 bases from V and 3 bases from J, with 14 bases between. The CDR3 region is CASSPITGSDTEAFF. CDR3 nucleotides: TGTGCCAGCTCACCGATTACAGGGTCTGACACTGAAGCTTTCTTT.

The V and J genes are TRBV19 and TRBJ1-5; TRBD1 is a possible D gene (5 bases). Germline CDR1 reads LNHDA; CDR2 reads SQIVND (reference sequence). Trimming stripped 3 bases from V and 9 bases from J, with 21 bases between. There are 16 residues in the CDR3. DNA of the CDR3: TGTGCCAGTAGTATTTCTGGGGCAAACACCCAGGGGCCCCAGCATTTT. As protein: CASSISGANTQGPQHF.

This chain uses TRBV6-5 with TRBJ1-3; D is perhaps TRBD1 (5 bases). V dropped 6 bases and J dropped 0 bases, with 9 bases sitting between them. The germline gives CDR1 MNHEY, CDR2 SVGAGI. There are 14 residues in the CDR3. The DNA of the CDR3 is TGTGCCAGCAGAGGGGCCCTCTCTGGAAACACCATATATTTT. It specifies CASRGALSGNTIYF.

V is TRBV11-2 and J is TRBJ2-5; TRBD2 aligns across 12 bases. The CDR3 consists of 19 residues. J gave up 5 bases and V 5 bases, and 18 bases lay outside the gene matches. Germline CDR1 is SGHAT and CDR2 is FQNNGV. The CDR3 reads CASSHWGLSGLAGMETQYF. In nucleotides, the CDR3 is TGTGCCAGCAGCCATTGGGGCCTCAGCGGACTAGCGGGAATGGAGACCCAGTACTTC.

The chain uses TRBV13 and TRBJ1-1; D call uncertain. CDR1 is PRHDT, CDR2 FYEKMQ, per germline (reference sequence). Trimming shortened V by 3 bases and J by 11 bases, and 13 bases separated the two germline ends. CDR3 length: 12 amino acids. CDR3 in amino acids: CASSFRDAGAFF. The CDR3 DNA follows: TGTGCCAGCAGCTTTCGTGACGCGGGGGCTTTCTTT.

V is TRBV7-9 and J is TRBJ2-1; perhaps TRBD2 as D (6 bases). Trimming took off 0 bases at V and 8 bases at J, with 8 bases between the two ends. Germline CDR1 is SEHNR and CDR2 is FQNEAQ (reference sequence). The CDR3 spans 13 residues. CDR3 DNA: TGTGCCAGCAGCTTAGCGGGAGGCCATGAGCAGTTCTTC. This gives the protein CASSLAGGHEQFF. The full variable domain, with the rest looked up from reference TRBV7-9 and TRBJ2-1, is DTGVSQNPRHKITKRGQNVTFRCDPISEHNRLYWYRQTLGQGPEFLTYFQNEAQLEKSRLLSDRFSAERPKGSFSTLEIQRTEQGDSAMYLCASSLAGGHEQFFGPGTRLTVL.

The V gene is TRBV5-1, the J gene TRBJ2-1; TRBD1 agrees at 7 bases. V shed 3 bases and J 14 bases; nucleotides not matched to a gene: 5. The CDR3 has 11 amino acids. Germline V CDR1 and CDR2: SGHRS, YFSETQ. This CDR3 reads CASSYDRVKFF. The CDR3 DNA sequence: TGCGCCAGCAGCTACGACAGGGTAAAGTTCTTC.

This clone was counted only a few times. The V and J genes are TRBV7-2 and TRBJ1-1; TRBD1 might be the D (6 bases). The CDR3 spans 13 residues. The V end was cut by 3 bases, the J end by 7 bases, with 12 bases between. Per the germline V gene, CDR1 is SGHTA and CDR2 is FQGNSA. The CDR3 DNA sequence: TGTGCCAGCAGCTTTCGACAGGATCTTGAAGCTTTCTTT. Translation gives CASSFRQDLEAFF.

This clone was seen a single time. The chain has TRBV2 and TRBJ1-5; D is ambiguous. CDR3 size: 13 residues. V was cut by 6 bases and J by 11 bases, with 17 bases left in between. The germline CDR1 and CDR2 sequences are SNHLY and FYNNEI. This chain's CDR3 is CASSLRGHSAQHF. Here the CDR3 DNA reads TGTGCCAGCAGCTTAAGAGGCCACTCTGCCCAGCATTTT.

The chain links TRBV7-3 to TRBJ2-1, with 12 bases fitting TRBD2. Unmatched junction bases numbered 3, after V lost 5 bases and J lost 10 bases. This CDR3 has 13 residues. Germline V gene lookup returns CDR1 SGHTA and CDR2 FQGTGA. The CDR3 protein is CASSITSGREQFF. DNA of the CDR3: TGTGCCAGCAGCATTACTAGCGGGAGGGAGCAGTTCTTC.

The CDR3, as DNA: TGTGCCAGCAGCGCGCAGCGTAGGGAGACCCAGTACTTC. Residues: CASSAQRRETQYF. The V gene is TRBV7-2, the J gene TRBJ2-5; the D is unclear. The V end lost 5 bases, the J end lost 5 bases, and 12 bases lay between the germline ends. The CDR3 runs to 13 residues. Germline-derived CDR1 and CDR2 are SGHTA and FQGNSA.